The 17 T cell receptor beta chains below were found in one sample sequenced in a study of shared clonotypes between healthy human individuals. Some clones are missing from TCRdb's copy, which holds only in-frame ones; the method was immunoSEQ multiplex PCR. Altogether about 2.3 million clones are present, 85% to 95% being singletons, with the ten largest covering around 0.38%. The sequencing input was naive CD4+ T cells from PBMCs. Subset noted: CD45RA+ positively selected. All receptors come from a man aged 18-30 years in good health. Some clones in this sample may be carry-over from other donors' samples.

This clone has a single count. The chain carries TRBV18 and TRBJ1-1; maybe TRBD1 (5 bases). V lost 0 bases and J lost 0, with 14 bases in between. The CDR3 length is 17 residues. CDR1 and CDR2 (germline): KGHSH, LQKENI. CDR3 nucleotide sequence: TGTGCCAGCTCACCACCTATTGGGGCCAGAATGAACACTGAAGCTTTCTTT. It is translated as CASSPPIGARMNTEAFF.

This clone was found a few times. The rearrangement links TRBV7-9 to TRBJ1-2, with TRBD1 matching over 9 bases. Per germline, CDR1 SEHNR and CDR2 FQNEAQ (reference sequence). The trim removed 5 bases at V and 6 bases at J, leaving 13 bases unmatched. The CDR3 is made up of 16 amino acids. The CDR3 reads CASSGRDRVIPHGYTF. CDR3 DNA: TGTGCCAGCAGCGGACGGGACAGGGTTATTCCCCATGGCTACACCTTC.

This clone was observed a single time. This rearrangement joins TRBV14 to TRBJ2-1; D remains ambiguous. Per germline, CDR1 SGHDN and CDR2 FVKESK. The length of the CDR3 is 13 residues. V lost 4 bases to trimming and J lost 8 bases, with 12 bases between them. CDR3: CASSPQFLDEQFF. Written as DNA, the CDR3 is TGTGCCAGCAGCCCCCAATTCCTGGATGAGCAGTTCTTC.

This chain joins TRBV6-6 and TRBJ2-5; TRBD2 aligns across 7 bases. In germline, CDR1 is MNHNY, CDR2 SVGAGI (reference sequence). With 2 bases clipped from V and 7 bases from J, the junction kept 4 bases outside the gene matches. The CDR3 loop spans 13 amino acids. CDR3 sequence: CASSYGWGGTQYF. Here the CDR3 DNA reads TGTGCCAGCAGTTACGGCTGGGGGGGGACCCAGTACTTC.

The V and J genes are TRBV5-1 and TRBJ1-1; TRBD1 is a possible D gene (6 bases). The CDR3 is made up of 16 amino acids. Germline V gene sequence: CDR1 SGHRS, CDR2 YFSETQ. Trimming cost V 4 bases and J 0 bases, with 16 bases left between them. CDR3 in DNA: TGCGCCAGCAGCCCGCTCGCAGGGGTTATGAACACTGAAGCTTTCTTT. It translates to CASSPLAGVMNTEAFF.

The rearrangement joins TRBV25-1 to TRBJ2-2, with D possibly TRBD1 on 5 matching bases. The CDR3 sequence is 14 residues long. Germline V CDR1 and CDR2: MGHDK, SYGVNS. Trimming stripped 4 bases from V and 4 bases from J, with 10 bases between. CDR3: CASSGQWGTGELFF. The CDR3 DNA follows: TGTGCCAGCAGTGGACAGTGGGGCACCGGGGAGCTGTTTTTT.

The V call is TRBV5-1, the J call TRBJ2-7; either TRBD1 or TRBD2 may fit D (6 bases each). Deletions cut 4 bases from V and 3 bases from J, with 17 bases between. The CDR3 loop spans 15 amino acids. The germline V gene encodes CDR1 SGHRS and CDR2 YFSETQ. CDR3 sequence: CASSPLGGQDYEQYF. DNA for the CDR3: TGCGCCAGCAGCCCCCTCGGGGGACAAGACTACGAGCAGTACTTC.

The chain has TRBV7-3 and TRBJ2-1; D unresolved. In germline, CDR1 is SGHTA, CDR2 FQGTGA. V was shortened by 1 base and J by 5 bases, with 12 bases between the two germline ends. The CDR3 has 15 residues. The chain's CDR3 is CASSLIPGRDNEQFF. CDR3 in DNA: TGTGCCAGCAGCTTAATCCCAGGACGTGACAATGAGCAGTTCTTC.

The V call is TRBV7-9, the J call TRBJ1-5, with TRBD1 identical over 9 bases. J lost 4 bases, V lost 1 base, and 8 bases had no gene match. Germline V gene sequence: CDR1 SEHNR, CDR2 FQNEAQ (reference sequence). The CDR3 covers 17 residues. CDR3 amino acids: CASSLDYRTGANQPQHF. The CDR3 DNA follows: TGTGCCAGCAGCTTAGATTACCGGACAGGGGCAAATCAGCCCCAGCATTTT.

The chain links TRBV6-5 to TRBJ2-2; D remains ambiguous. CDR1 is MNHEY and CDR2 is SVGAGI in the germline V gene. V lost 2 bases and J 9 bases, leaving 13 bases between the germline ends. This CDR3 has 14 residues. The CDR3 nucleotides read TGTGCCAGCAGTTACGGGCCACGCGGCCGGGAGCTGTTTTTT. It specifies CASSYGPRGRELFF.

The chain has TRBV19 and TRBJ1-4; D may be TRBD1 (6 bases). Germline V lookup: CDR1 LNHDA, CDR2 SQIVND (reference sequence). The CDR3 runs 14 residues. Deletions cut 5 bases from V and 7 bases from J, with 14 bases between. CDR3 region: CASSAGRGFEKLFF. The CDR3, as DNA: TGTGCCAGTAGTGCCGGCAGGGGTTTTGAAAAACTGTTTTTT.

V and J are TRBV6-1 and TRBJ1-2, with D uncertain. Per germline, CDR1 MNHNS and CDR2 SASEGT. Between the trimmed V and J ends, which lost 2 bases and 4 bases, there was a span of 8 bases. The length of the CDR3 is 13 residues. The CDR3 DNA is TGTGCCAGCAGTGAAAGAGTCCCCTATGGCTACACCTTC. It is translated as CASSERVPYGYTF.

The CDR3 protein is CATSRDLGGTNEKLFF. The CDR3 DNA reads TGTGCCACCAGCAGAGATCTGGGGGGTACTAATGAAAAACTGTTTTTT. The chain employs TRBV15 and TRBJ1-4; maybe TRBD1 (5 bases). The CDR3 runs to 16 residues. In germline, CDR1 is LNHNV, CDR2 YYDKDF (reference sequence). The ends were cut back, 0 bases at V and 2 bases at J, with 10 bases in the middle.

The J gene is TRBJ2-3, the V gene TRBV5-1; 7 bases match TRBD2. The trim removed 4 bases at V and 2 bases at J, leaving 4 bases unmatched. The germline V gene encodes CDR1 SGHRS and CDR2 YFSETQ. The CDR3 totals 14 residues. The CDR3 region is CASSRGDVTDTQYF. DNA of the CDR3: TGCGCCAGCAGCCGGGGGGACGTCACAGATACGCAGTATTTT.

The chain combines TRBV5-4 with TRBJ1-2; 8 positions match TRBD1. With V trimmed by 0 bases and J by 0 bases, 1 base remained unmatched. Germline V gives CDR1 SGHNT, CDR2 YYREEE (reference sequence). This CDR3 contains 15 residues. The CDR3 DNA reads as TGTGCCAGCAGCTTGGGACAGGGGTCTAACTATGGCTACACCTTC. Its translation: CASSLGQGSNYGYTF. Supplemented by reference TRBV5-4 and TRBJ1-2, the full variable domain reads ETGVTQSPTHLIKTRGQQVTLRCSSQSGHNTVSWYQQALGQGPQFIFQYYREEENGRGNFPPRFSGLQFPNYSSELNVNALELDDSALYLCASSLGQGSNYGYTFGSGTRLTVV.

This chain joins TRBV5-4 and TRBJ1-1; 9 bases agree with TRBD1. Germline assignment: CDR1 SGHNT and CDR2 YYREEE (reference sequence). CDR3 length: 14 amino acids. V trimming: 0 bases; J trimming: 7 bases; junction bases outside the gene matches: 4. This chain's CDR3 is CASSLGDRAGEAFF. Here the CDR3 DNA reads TGTGCCAGCAGCTTGGGGGACAGGGCGGGTGAAGCTTTCTTT.

The V call is TRBV5-1, the J call TRBJ1-2; D might be TRBD1 (6 bases). CDR1 and CDR2 from the germline V gene are SGHRS and YFSETQ. Trimming cost V 0 bases and J 0 bases, with 12 bases left between them. The CDR3 consists of 16 residues. CDR3 region: CASSLATGPANYGYTF. The CDR3, as DNA: TGCGCCAGCAGCTTGGCGACAGGCCCAGCTAACTATGGCTACACCTTC.